This TCR beta chain was identified during a study of OX40 agonist ivuxolimab in advanced cancers. Study-wide background: The treatment was a fully human IgG2 OX40 agonist, ivuxolimab. Patients were approximately 80% male with ages about 23 to 90, mean about 65.

TCRdb keeps only in-frame clones here, not all; method: immunoSEQ multiplex PCR. The sample lists about 82,000 clones; 90% to 95% were seen once. CDR3 length: 15 residues. Germline V CDR1 and CDR2: GTSNPN, SVGIG (reference sequence). With 2 bases removed from V and 7 bases from J, the gap between germline ends came to 20 bases. The sequencing used CD4+ or CD8+ T cells sorted from blood, collected in a trial of the OX40 agonist ivuxolimab. This TCR was recovered from an adult with an advanced solid tumor such as melanoma, head and neck, liver or kidney cancer. The chain joins TRBV30 to TRBJ1-2; D not certain. The CDR3 nucleotides are TGTGCCTGGAGTCCTCCGAGTCGTCCCGCGGGTGGCTACACCTTC. It is translated as CAWSPPSRPAGGYTF.